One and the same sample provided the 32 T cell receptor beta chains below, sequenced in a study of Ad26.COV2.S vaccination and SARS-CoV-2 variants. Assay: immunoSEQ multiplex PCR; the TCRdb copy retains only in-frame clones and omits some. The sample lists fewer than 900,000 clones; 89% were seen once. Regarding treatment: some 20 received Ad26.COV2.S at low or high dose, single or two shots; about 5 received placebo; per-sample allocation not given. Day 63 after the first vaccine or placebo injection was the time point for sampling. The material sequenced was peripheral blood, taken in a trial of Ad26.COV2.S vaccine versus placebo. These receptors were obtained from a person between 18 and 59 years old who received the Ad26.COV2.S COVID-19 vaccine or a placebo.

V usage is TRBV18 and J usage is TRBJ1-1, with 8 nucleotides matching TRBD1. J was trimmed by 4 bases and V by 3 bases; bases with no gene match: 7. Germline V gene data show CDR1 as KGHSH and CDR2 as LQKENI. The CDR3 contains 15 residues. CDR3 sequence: CASSPSTQGGTEAFF. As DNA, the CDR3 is TGTGCCAGCTCACCTTCGACACAGGGGGGCACTGAAGCTTTCTTT. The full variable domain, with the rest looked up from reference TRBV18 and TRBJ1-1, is NAGVMQNPRHLVRRRGQEARLRCSPMKGHSHVYWYRQLPEEGLKFMVYLQKENIIDESGMPKERFSAEFPKEGPSILRIQQVVRGDSAAYFCASSPSTQGGTEAFFGQGTRLTVV.

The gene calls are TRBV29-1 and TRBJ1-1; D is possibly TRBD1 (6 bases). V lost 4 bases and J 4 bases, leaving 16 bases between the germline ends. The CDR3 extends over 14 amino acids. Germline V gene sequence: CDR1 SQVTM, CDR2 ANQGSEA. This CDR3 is CSVVGGGGGTEAFF. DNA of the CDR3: TGCAGCGTTGTTGGGGGGGGCGGTGGCACTGAAGCTTTCTTT.

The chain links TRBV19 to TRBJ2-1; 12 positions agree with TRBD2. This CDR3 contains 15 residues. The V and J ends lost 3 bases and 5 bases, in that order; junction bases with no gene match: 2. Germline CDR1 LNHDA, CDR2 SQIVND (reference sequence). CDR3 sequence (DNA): TGTGCCAGTAGTATTGGACTAGCGGGACACAATGAGCAGTTCTTC. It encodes CASSIGLAGHNEQFF.

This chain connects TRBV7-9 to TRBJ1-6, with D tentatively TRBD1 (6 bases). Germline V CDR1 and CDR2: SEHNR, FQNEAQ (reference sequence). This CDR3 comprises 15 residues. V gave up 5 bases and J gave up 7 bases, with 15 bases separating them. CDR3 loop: CASSPERGGNSPLHF. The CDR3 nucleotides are TGTGCCAGCAGCCCTGAGAGGGGGGGGAATTCACCCCTCCACTTT.

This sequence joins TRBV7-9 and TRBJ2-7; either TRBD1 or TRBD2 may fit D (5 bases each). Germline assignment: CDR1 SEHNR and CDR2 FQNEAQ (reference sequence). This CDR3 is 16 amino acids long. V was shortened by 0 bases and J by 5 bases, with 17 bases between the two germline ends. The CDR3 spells CASSLAGVVTSNEQYF. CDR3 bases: TGTGCCAGCAGCTTAGCGGGGGTTGTAACGTCTAACGAGCAGTACTTC.

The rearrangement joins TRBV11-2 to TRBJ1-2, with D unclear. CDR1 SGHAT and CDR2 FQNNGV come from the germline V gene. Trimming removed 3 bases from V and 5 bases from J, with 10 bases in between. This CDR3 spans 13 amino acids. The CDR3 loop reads CASSFAQRYGYTF. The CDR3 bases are TGTGCCAGCAGCTTCGCACAGAGGTATGGCTACACCTTC.

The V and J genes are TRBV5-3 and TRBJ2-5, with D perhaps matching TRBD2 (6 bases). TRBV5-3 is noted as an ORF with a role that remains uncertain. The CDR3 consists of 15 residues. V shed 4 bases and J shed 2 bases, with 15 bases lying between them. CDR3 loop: CARSVNRDSQETQYF. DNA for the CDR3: TGTGCCAGAAGCGTGAACCGGGACTCGCAAGAGACCCAGTACTTC.

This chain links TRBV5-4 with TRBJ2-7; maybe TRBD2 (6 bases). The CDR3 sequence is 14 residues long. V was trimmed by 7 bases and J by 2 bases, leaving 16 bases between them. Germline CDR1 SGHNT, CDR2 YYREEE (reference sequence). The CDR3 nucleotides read TGTGCCAGCTCATCCCGACTAGGAACCTACGAGCAGTACTTC. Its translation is CASSSRLGTYEQYF.

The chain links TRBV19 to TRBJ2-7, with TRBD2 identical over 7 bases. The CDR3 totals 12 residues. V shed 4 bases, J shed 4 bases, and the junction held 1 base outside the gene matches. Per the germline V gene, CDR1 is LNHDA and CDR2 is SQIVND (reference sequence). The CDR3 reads CASSTGGYEQYF. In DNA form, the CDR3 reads TGTGCCAGTAGTACGGGGGGATACGAGCAGTACTTC.

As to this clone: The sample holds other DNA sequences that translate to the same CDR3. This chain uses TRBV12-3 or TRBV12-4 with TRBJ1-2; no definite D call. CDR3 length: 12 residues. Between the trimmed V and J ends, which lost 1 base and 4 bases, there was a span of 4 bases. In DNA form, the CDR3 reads TGTGCCAGCAGTTTAGAGGGCTATGGCTACACCTTC. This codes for CASSLEGYGYTF.

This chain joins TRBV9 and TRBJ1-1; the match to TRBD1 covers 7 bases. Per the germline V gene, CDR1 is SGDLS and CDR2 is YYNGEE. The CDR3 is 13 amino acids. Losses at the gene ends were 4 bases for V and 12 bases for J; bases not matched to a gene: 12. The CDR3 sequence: CASSSQGGPESFF. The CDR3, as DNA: TGTGCCAGCAGCTCCCAGGGGGGACCTGAGTCTTTCTTT.

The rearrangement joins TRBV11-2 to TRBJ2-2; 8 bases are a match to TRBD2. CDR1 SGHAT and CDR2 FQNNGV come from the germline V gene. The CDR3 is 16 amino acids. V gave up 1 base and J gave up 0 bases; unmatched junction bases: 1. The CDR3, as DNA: TGTGCCAGCAGCTTAGCACTAGCGGCGAACACCGGGGAGCTGTTTTTT. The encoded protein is CASSLALAANTGELFF.

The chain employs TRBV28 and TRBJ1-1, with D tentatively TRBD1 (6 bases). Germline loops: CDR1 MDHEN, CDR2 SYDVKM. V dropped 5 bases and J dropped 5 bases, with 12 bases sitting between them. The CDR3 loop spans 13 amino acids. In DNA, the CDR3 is TGTGCCAGCAGTGCCACAGGGAGGACTGAAGCTTTCTTT. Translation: CASSATGRTEAFF.

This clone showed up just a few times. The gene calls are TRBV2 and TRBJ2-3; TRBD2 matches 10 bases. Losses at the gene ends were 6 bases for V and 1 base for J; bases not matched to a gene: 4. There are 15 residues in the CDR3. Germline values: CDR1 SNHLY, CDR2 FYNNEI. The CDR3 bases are TGTGCCAGCAGGCCCACTAGCGGGGGCACAGATACGCAGTATTTT. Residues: CASRPTSGGTDTQYF.

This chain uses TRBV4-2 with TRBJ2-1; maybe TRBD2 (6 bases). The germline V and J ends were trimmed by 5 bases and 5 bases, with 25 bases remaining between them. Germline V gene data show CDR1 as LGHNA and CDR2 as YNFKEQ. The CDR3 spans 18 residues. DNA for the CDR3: TGTGCCAGCAGCACGCGGGCGGGGATGGCGGGCAAGGACAATGAGCAGTTCTTC. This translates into CASSTRAGMAGKDNEQFF.

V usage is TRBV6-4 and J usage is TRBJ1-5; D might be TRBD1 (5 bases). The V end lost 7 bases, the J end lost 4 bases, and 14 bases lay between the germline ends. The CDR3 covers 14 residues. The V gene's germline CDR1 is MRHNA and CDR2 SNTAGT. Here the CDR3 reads CASTEGLTNQPQHF. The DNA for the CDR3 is TGTGCCAGCACTGAGGGGCTGACAAATCAGCCCCAGCATTTT.

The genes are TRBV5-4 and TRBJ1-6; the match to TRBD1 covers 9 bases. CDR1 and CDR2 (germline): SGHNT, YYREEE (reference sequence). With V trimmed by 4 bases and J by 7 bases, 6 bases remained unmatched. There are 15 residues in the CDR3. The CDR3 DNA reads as TGTGCCAGCAGCGCCGGGACAGGGAAAAATTCACCCCTCCACTTT. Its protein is CASSAGTGKNSPLHF.

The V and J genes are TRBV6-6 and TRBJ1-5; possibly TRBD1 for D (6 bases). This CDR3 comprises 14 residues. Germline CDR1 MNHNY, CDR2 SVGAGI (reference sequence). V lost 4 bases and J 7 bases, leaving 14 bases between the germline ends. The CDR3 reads CASSWGQEDQPQHF. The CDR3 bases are TGTGCCAGCAGTTGGGGGCAGGAAGACCAGCCCCAGCATTTT.

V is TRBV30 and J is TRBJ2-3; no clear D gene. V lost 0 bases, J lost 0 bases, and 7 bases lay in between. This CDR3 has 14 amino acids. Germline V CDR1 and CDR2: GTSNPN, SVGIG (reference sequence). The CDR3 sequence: CAWSVPASTDTQYF. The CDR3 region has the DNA TGTGCCTGGAGTGTCCCAGCTAGCACAGATACGCAGTATTTT.

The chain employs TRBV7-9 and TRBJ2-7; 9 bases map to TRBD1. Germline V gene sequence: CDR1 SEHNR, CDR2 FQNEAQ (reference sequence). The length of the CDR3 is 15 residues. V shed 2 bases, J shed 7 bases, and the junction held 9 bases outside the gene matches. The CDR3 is CASSLITGTGSEQYF. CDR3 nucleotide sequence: TGTGCCAGCAGCTTAATCACCGGGACAGGGTCAGAGCAGTACTTC.

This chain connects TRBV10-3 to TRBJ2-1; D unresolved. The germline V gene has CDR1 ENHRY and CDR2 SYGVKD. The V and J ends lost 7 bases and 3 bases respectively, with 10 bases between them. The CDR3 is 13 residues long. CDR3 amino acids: CAIKGQIYNEQFF. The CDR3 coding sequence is TGTGCCATCAAGGGTCAAATCTACAATGAGCAGTTCTTC.

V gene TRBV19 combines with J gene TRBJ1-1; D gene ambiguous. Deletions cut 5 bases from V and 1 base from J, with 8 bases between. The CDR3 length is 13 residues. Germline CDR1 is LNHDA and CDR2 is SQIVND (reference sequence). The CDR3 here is CASSALRNTEAFF. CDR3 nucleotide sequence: TGTGCCAGTAGTGCACTCCGGAACACTGAAGCTTTCTTT. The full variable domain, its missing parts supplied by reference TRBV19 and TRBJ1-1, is DGGITQSPKYLFRKEGQNVTLSCEQNLNHDAMYWYRQDPGQGLRLIYYSQIVNDFQKGDIAEGYSVSREKKESFPLTVTSAQKNPTAFYLCASSALRNTEAFFGQGTRLTVV.

Here the CDR3 DNA reads TGTGCCAGCAGTTACAGGGACAGGGCTAATGAAAAACTGTTTTTT. As protein: CASSYRDRANEKLFF. This chain links TRBV6-2 or TRBV6-3 with TRBJ1-4; 9 nucleotides agree with TRBD1. Germline-derived CDR1 and CDR2 are MNHEY and SVGEGT. CDR3 length: 15 amino acids. Losses at the gene ends were 2 bases for V and 3 bases for J; bases not matched to a gene: 1.

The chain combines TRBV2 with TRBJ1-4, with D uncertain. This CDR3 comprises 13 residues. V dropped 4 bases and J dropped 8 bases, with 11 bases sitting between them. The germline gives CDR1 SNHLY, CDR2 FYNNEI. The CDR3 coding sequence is TGTGCCAGCAGTGTTGGCGGGAACGAAAAACTGTTTTTT. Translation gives CASSVGGNEKLFF.

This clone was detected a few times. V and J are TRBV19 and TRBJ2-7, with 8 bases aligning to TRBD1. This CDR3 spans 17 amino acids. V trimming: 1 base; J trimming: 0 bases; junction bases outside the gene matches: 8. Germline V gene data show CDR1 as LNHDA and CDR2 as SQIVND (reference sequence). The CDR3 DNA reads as TGTGCCAGTAGTATAGCGGCCGGACAGGGCCTCTCCTACGAGCAGTACTTC. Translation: CASSIAAGQGLSYEQYF.

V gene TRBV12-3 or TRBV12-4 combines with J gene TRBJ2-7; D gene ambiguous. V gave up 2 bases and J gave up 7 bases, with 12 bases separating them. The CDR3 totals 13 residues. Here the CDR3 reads CASSLWAGNEQYF. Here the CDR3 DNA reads TGTGCCAGCAGTTTATGGGCAGGTAATGAGCAGTACTTC.

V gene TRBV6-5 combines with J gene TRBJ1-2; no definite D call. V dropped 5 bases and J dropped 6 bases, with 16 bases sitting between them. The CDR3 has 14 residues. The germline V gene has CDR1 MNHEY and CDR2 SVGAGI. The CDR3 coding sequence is TGTGCCAGCAGTAGCTTGGCCCTAGAGCATGGCTACACCTTC. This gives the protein CASSSLALEHGYTF.

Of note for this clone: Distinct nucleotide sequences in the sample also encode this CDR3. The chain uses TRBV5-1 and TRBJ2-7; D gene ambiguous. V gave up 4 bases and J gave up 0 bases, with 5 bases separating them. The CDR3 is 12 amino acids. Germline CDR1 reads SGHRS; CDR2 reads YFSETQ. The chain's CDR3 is CASSLPSYEQYF. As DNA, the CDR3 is TGCGCCAGCAGCCTCCCCTCCTACGAGCAGTACTTC. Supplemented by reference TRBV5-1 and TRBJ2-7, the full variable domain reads KAGVTQTPRYLIKTRGQQVTLSCSPISGHRSVSWYQQTPGQGLQFLFEYFSETQRNKGNFPGRFSGRQFSNSRSEMNVSTLELGDSALYLCASSLPSYEQYFGPGTRLTVT.

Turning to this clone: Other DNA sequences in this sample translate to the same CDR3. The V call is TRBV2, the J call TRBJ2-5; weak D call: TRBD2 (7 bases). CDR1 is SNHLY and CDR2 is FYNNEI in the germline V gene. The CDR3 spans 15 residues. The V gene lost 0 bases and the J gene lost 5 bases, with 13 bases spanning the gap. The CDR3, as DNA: TGTGCCAGCAGTGAAGCGAGGGGGGGCCTGGAGACCCAGTACTTC. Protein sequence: CASSEARGGLETQYF.

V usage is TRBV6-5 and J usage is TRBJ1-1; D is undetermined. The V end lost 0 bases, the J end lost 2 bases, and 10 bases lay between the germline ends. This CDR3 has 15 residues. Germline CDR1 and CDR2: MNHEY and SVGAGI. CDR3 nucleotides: TGTGCCAGCAGTTACTCAGGAGGTTATAACACTGAAGCTTTCTTT. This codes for CASSYSGGYNTEAFF.

The CDR3 nucleotides read TGTGCCTGGAGTCGGACTAGCGGGAGGGCAGATGAGCAGTTCTTC. It codes for CAWSRTSGRADEQFF. The chain has TRBV30 and TRBJ2-1, with 15 bases aligning to TRBD2. The CDR3 is made up of 15 amino acids. Germline trimming cut 2 bases from V and 8 bases from J; bases unmatched to any gene: 4. CDR1 and CDR2 from the germline V gene are GTSNPN and SVGIG (reference sequence).

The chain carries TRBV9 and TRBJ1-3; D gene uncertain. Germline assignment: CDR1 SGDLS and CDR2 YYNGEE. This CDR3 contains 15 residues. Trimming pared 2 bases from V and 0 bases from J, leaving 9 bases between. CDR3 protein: CASSVEGFSGNTIYF. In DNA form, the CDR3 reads TGTGCCAGCAGCGTCGAGGGATTCTCTGGAAACACCATATATTTT.